A single sample is the source of the 8 T cell receptor beta chains below, sequenced in a study of tumor-infiltrating lymphocytes in primary liver carcinoma. Starting from around 0.45 ug of total RNA, TCR beta cDNA was produced with a primer in the constant region. For TCR beta, libraries were produced by three nested multiplex PCR rounds using slightly modified ARM-PCR. Investigators reported that the first two PCR rounds, at about 11 cycles each, used TRBV1-TRBV30 forward primers with a C-beta reverse primer. TCRdb processed the multiplex PCR reads anew with MiXCR; each CDR3 protein has one entry. The data hold more than 85,000 distinct CDR3 sequences, with roughly 80% observed a single time. Joint extraction of RNA and DNA used roughly 19-31 mg of bulk tissue that was unsorted. The sequenced material came from liver tumor tissue from sampling region 3. Subset of the sample: tumor region T3, left-lateral pole. The receptors here all came from a man aged 40-49 years with primary liver carcinoma and hepatitis B virus infection.

The genes are TRBV5-4 and TRBJ2-1, with D possibly being TRBD2 (7 bases). Germline-derived CDR1 and CDR2 are SGHNT and YYREEE (reference sequence). Trimming cost V 4 bases and J 11 bases, with 16 bases left between them. This CDR3 contains 13 residues. In nucleotides, the CDR3 is TGTGCCAGCAGCCTAAGGGGGGGAGTCCAGCAGTTCTTC. It translates to CASSLRGGVQQFF.

The J gene is TRBJ2-5, the V gene TRBV29-1, with 8 bases identical to TRBD2. The V gene end was trimmed by 7 bases and the J gene end by 4 bases; junction bases not matched to a gene: 11. Germline CDR1 and CDR2: SQVTM and ANQGSEA. The CDR3 has 14 residues. The CDR3 DNA reads TGCAGCGATATACCAGCGGGAGAAGTAGAGACCCAGTACTTC. This gives the protein CSDIPAGEVETQYF.

Regarding this clonotype: This CDR3 fails to terminate in the conserved phenylalanine or tryptophan, so it likely reflects a read error. The chain has TRBV6-2 or TRBV6-3 and TRBJ2-1, with 9 bases matching TRBD2. Looked up from germline, CDR1 is MNHEY and CDR2 is SVGEGT. This CDR3 contains 15 residues. The CDR3 coding sequence is TGTACCAGCAGTAAATATAGCGGGAGCTACAATGAGCAGTTCTAC. This sequence encodes CTSSKYSGSYNEQFY.

This clonotype was recorded only once. A clone one base away is much larger, so this may be a read error. The chain is built from TRBV7-3 and TRBJ2-7; D might be TRBD1 or TRBD2, each matching 6 bases. From germline, CDR1 is SGHTA and CDR2 FQGTGA. Trimming removed 1 base from V and 6 bases from J, with 10 bases in between. The CDR3 sequence is 13 residues long. The CDR3 spells CASSLNRDFEQYF. The DNA of the CDR3 is TGTGCCAGCAGCTTAAACAGGGACTTCGAGCAGTACTTC.

This clonotype was detected ten times or more. The chain joins TRBV7-8 to TRBJ1-5, with D possibly being TRBD1 (6 bases). CDR3 length: 16 residues. Germline V gene lookup returns CDR1 SGHVS and CDR2 FQNEAQ. V was cut by 5 bases and J by 0 bases, with 14 bases left in between. This CDR3 reads CASSLLRGNSNQPQHF. The CDR3 DNA sequence: TGTGCCAGCAGCCTCCTCAGGGGAAATAGCAATCAGCCCCAGCATTTT.

This clonotype has just one count. The genes are TRBV6-6 and TRBJ2-7; 7 bases fit TRBD2. Germline CDR1 and CDR2: MNHNY and SVGAGI (reference sequence). This CDR3 has 16 residues. The J segment lost 2 bases and the V segment lost 5 bases, leaving 12 bases of the junction unmatched. DNA for the CDR3: TGTGCCAGCAGTCATCCAGTGGGAGGGTCTACCTACGAGCAGTACTTC. Its protein is CASSHPVGGSTYEQYF.

Notes on this clonotype: The junction and the germline gene differ at one end; a read error may be behind it. The rearrangement joins TRBV6-2 or TRBV6-3 to TRBJ1-1; D remains unclear. Germline V gene lookup returns CDR1 MNHEY and CDR2 SVGEGT. CDR3 length equals 14 residues. Here the CDR3 DNA reads TGTGCCAGCAGTACAAGCAACATGAACACTGATGCTTTCTTT. It is translated as CASSTSNMNTDAFF.

In its sample, this clonotype was seen once. The chain links TRBV11-2 to TRBJ1-5; no firm D call. V was clipped by 3 bases and J by 0 bases, with 6 bases between them. The CDR3 loop spans 14 amino acids. Germline V gene data show CDR1 as SGHAT and CDR2 as FQNNGV. CDR3 in amino acids: CASSFDRSNQPQHF. The CDR3 DNA reads TGTGCCAGCAGCTTTGACCGTAGCAATCAGCCCCAGCATTTT.